This T cell receptor (beta chain) was sequenced for a study of T cell responses to AZD1222 COVID-19 vaccine. Notes on the study in general: White British people made up most donors, females outnumbered males, and clonal diversity was possibly underestimated. Without day 14 samples, only post-peak T cell repertoires were studied. Increases in Spike-specific TCR breadth and depth were seen after two AZD1222 doses.

Assay: immunoSEQ multiplex PCR; the TCRdb copy retains only in-frame clones and omits some. The sample gives under 200,000 clones, over 90% of which show up once; around 4.3% is in the top ten. Note on this clone: No antigen is known for it.

Trimming cost V 4 bases and J 8 bases, with 15 bases left between them. Germline CDR1 is LGHDT and CDR2 is YNNKEL (reference sequence). This CDR3 contains 15 residues. This TCR came from an adult in good health. The V call is TRBV3-1 (or the pseudogene TRBV3-2), the J call TRBJ1-6, with a possible D match to TRBD1 (5 bases). The sequences come from peripheral blood, collected on day 0 of AZD1222 vaccination. CDR3 residues: CASSRAMDNDSPLHF. The CDR3 DNA reads as TGTGCCAGCAGCCGTGCCATGGACAACGATTCACCCCTCCACTTT.